This TCR beta chain was obtained from a study of T cells in Graves' hyperthyroidism and ophthalmopathy. Whole-study results and caveats: Most expanded thyroid clonotypes above 0.001 recurred in blood. A 13 V-J signature model discriminated ophthalmopathy versus stable hyperthyroidism.

About this clonotype itself: Its specificity is unknown.

Amplification of TCR beta CDR3 regions was performed using RNA transcripts as template. TCR CDR3 underwent first-round RT-PCR with the HTBI primer set. One entry per CDR3 protein results from TCRdb running MiXCR on the multiplex PCR reads. The sample shows 300,000 to 450,000 distinct CDR3 sequences, 18% of them seen only once. After removal of 6 bases from V and 5 bases from J, the junction contained 11 bases not matched to a gene. The CDR3 loop spans 15 amino acids. Germline V gives CDR1 MNHEY, CDR2 SVGEGT. The clonotype comes from a woman in her forties with Graves' ophthalmopathy. Material: blood. The rearrangement uses TRBV6-2 or TRBV6-3 and TRBJ2-5; 8 bases map to TRBD2. As DNA, the CDR3 is TGTGCCAGCAGCTACATGAGCGGGAGAGGGGAGACCCAGTACTTC. Translation: CASSYMSGRGETQYF.